This T cell receptor beta chain was recorded in a study of early T cells in non-severe SARS-CoV-2 infection (dated by TCRdb to about 2021). In terms of the full investigation: Because TCR sequencing was done on bulk RNA from unsorted whole blood, the alpha and beta chains could not be paired.

Paper-wide results and their limitations: VDJdb matching was skewed toward anti-spike CD8 responses and likely underestimated virus-specific expansions, missing private and CD4 specificities.

Set within a cohort of healthcare workers in London, UK, this nested case-control study involved weekly PCR testing of nasopharyngeal swabs along with blood sampling. Healthcare workers were recruited between 23 and 31 March 2020, during the week of the UK lockdown, and were followed weekly for up to about 16 weeks. The method was 5' RACE. Sequencing was carried out with a NextSeq 500. To correct for sequencing error and PCR bias, the TCR library protocol tagged individual cDNA molecules with unique molecular identifiers. Both TCR alpha and beta chains were sequenced, and tight co-correlation was observed between alpha and beta sequence abundances in each sample. Concerning the study's data processing: Decombinator V4 was used to annotate the V gene, J gene and CDR3 of the TCR sequences. TCRs were defined as expanded if a significant change between any two time points was detected under a Poisson model with p below 0.0001. TCR abundances were normalised to the total number of TCRs sequenced per sample and expressed as counts per million. MAIT TCRs were defined by TRAV1-2 paired with TRAJ12, TRAJ20 or TRAJ33, and iNKT TCRs by TRAV10 paired with TRAJ18. VDJdb, accessed 1 November 2021, was searched for CMV, EBV and SARS-CoV-2 annotated TCRs, excluding TCRs annotated for multiple antigens. TCRdb handled the public reads itself, with Q25 trimming in fastp and clone calling in MiXCR, and kept productive beta chains. Every CDR3 protein is listed once, alongside the most common genes and DNA of its rows. These V and J calls originate from TCRdb's pipeline instead of the authors' own analysis. Across this sample there are 30,000 to 40,000 distinct CDR3 sequences, with roughly 4.8% seen only once. The ten largest clonotypes hold under 20% of the sample.

This clonotype was seen ten or more times. Its antigen is currently not known. One base away there is no much larger clone; base qualities are not given. Via the germline V gene (reference sequence), CDR1 is DFQATT and CDR2 SNEGSKA. Trimming at the junction amounts to 4 bases on V and 3 bases on J, and the germline ends lie 6 bases apart. The CDR3 has 12 amino acids, counting the end cysteine and phenylalanine. Of the read, only the CDR3 DNA is kept; its 36 bases are in frame from base 1. The sequenced material came from whole blood. The sequence was obtained from an adult who was a healthcare worker with PCR-confirmed SARS-CoV-2 infection or an uninfected control (not recorded which). The rearranged chain carries TRBV20-1 and TRBJ2-2; the D gene cannot be resolved reliably. The CDR3 sequence is CSATVDTGELFF. DNA sequence: TGCAGTGCTACGGTCGACACCGGGGAGCTGTTTTTT.